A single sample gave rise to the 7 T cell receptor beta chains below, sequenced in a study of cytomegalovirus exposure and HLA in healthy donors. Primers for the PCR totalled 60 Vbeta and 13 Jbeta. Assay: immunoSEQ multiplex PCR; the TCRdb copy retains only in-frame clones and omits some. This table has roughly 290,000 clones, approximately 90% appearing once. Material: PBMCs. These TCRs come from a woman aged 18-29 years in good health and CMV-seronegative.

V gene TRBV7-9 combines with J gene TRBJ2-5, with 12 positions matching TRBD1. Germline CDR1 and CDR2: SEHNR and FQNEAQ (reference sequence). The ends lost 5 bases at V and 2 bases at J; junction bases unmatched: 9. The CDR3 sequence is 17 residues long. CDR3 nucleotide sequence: TGTGCCAGCAGCCTCCGGGACAGGGGGCGAAGGCAAGAGACCCAGTACTTC. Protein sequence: CASSLRDRGRRQETQYF.

CDR3 DNA sequence: TGTGCCAGTAGCTTCCGACAGGGGCGAAGAAACACTGAAGCTTTCTTT. Translation: CASSFRQGRRNTEAFF. V and J are TRBV19 and TRBJ1-1, with TRBD1 matching over 8 bases. V lost 6 bases, J lost 2 bases, and 11 bases stayed unmatched. Germline CDR1 reads LNHDA; CDR2 reads SQIVND (reference sequence). CDR3 length equals 16 residues.

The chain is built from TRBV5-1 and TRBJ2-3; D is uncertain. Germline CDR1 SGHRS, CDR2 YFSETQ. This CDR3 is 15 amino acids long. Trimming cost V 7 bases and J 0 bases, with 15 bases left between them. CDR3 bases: TGCGCCAGCGACCCGGCGGATTCTAGCACAGATACGCAGTATTTT. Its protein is CASDPADSSTDTQYF.

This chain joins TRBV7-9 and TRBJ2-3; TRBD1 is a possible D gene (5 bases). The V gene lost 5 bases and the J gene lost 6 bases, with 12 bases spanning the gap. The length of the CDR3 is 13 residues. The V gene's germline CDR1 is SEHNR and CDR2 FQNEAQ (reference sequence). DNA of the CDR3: TGTGCCAGCAGCCAGGGCCCCCGCGATACGCAGTATTTT. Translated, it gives CASSQGPRDTQYF.

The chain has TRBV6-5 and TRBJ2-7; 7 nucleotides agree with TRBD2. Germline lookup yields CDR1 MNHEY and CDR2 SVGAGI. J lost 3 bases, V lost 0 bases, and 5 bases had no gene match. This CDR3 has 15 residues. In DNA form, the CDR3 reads TGTGCCAGCAGTTACTCCCAGGGAGGGCACTACGAGCAGTACTTC. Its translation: CASSYSQGGHYEQYF.

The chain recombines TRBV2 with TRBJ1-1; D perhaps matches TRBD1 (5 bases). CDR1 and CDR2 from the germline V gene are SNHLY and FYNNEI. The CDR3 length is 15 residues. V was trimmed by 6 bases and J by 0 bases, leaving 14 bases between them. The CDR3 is CASRSKRQMNTEAFF. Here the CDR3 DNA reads TGTGCCAGCAGGTCAAAAAGACAGATGAACACTGAAGCTTTCTTT. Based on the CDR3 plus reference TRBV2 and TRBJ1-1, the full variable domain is EPEVTQTPSHQVTQMGQEVILRCVPISNHLYFYWYRQILGQKVEFLVSFYNNEISEKSEIFDDQFSVERPDGSNFTLKIRSTKLEDSAMYFCASRSKRQMNTEAFFGQGTRLTVV.

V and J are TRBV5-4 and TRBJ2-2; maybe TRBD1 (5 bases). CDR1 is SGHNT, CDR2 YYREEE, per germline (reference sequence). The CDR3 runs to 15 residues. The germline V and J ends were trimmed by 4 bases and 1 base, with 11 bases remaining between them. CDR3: CASSLTGENTGELFF. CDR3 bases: TGTGCCAGCAGCCTAACAGGAGAGAACACCGGGGAGCTGTTTTTT.